A single sample gave rise to the 31 T cell receptor beta chains below, sequenced in a study of cytomegalovirus exposure and HLA in healthy donors. Libraries were prepared by immunoSEQ multiplex PCR; TCRdb keeps only in-frame clonotypes and omits some of them. Of about 360,000 clones in the sample, 80% to 90% were seen once. The source material was PBMCs. All receptors derive from a woman between 18 and 29 years old in good health and CMV-seronegative.

V gene TRBV6-1 combines with J gene TRBJ2-1; D possibly corresponds to TRBD2 (6 bases). CDR1 MNHNS and CDR2 SASEGT come from the germline V gene. The CDR3 consists of 14 residues. Trimming removed 2 bases at V and 3 bases at J, with 8 bases between. CDR3 region: CASSETGVYNEQFF. Here the CDR3 DNA reads TGTGCCAGCAGTGAAACGGGAGTCTACAATGAGCAGTTCTTC.

J is TRBJ2-5 and V is TRBV28, with a weak D call TRBD1 (6 bases). There are 13 residues in the CDR3. V was trimmed by 8 bases and J by 5 bases, leaving 15 bases between them. Germline V gives CDR1 MDHEN, CDR2 SYDVKM. Written as DNA, the CDR3 is TGTGCCAGCGAATTACAGGGTGAGGAGACCCAGTACTTC. Translated: CASELQGEETQYF.

This clone was seen just once. This rearrangement joins TRBV6-4 to TRBJ2-3; 7 positions agree with TRBD2. Germline V CDR1 and CDR2: MRHNA, SNTAGT. J lost 4 bases, V lost 5 bases, and 3 bases had no gene match. CDR3 length equals 13 residues. The CDR3 DNA reads as TGTGCCAGCAGTTCCGGGGGGTCAGATACGCAGTATTTT. Translation: CASSSGGSDTQYF.

This sequence joins TRBV23-1 and TRBJ2-7, with D possibly being TRBD2 (6 bases). TRBV23-1 is known as an ORF, though its function is uncertain. The length of the CDR3 is 14 residues. V was clipped by 8 bases and J by 0 bases, with 14 bases between them. The CDR3 DNA reads TGCGCCAGCCGGGACTCTCTATCCTCCTACGAGCAGTACTTC. It is translated as CASRDSLSSYEQYF.

The chain is built from TRBV5-1 and TRBJ1-2; 7 bases map to TRBD1. The germline V gene has CDR1 SGHRS and CDR2 YFSETQ. V shed 5 bases, J shed 6 bases, and the junction held 13 bases outside the gene matches. This CDR3 comprises 15 residues. CDR3 loop: CASSSQEGTADGYTF. CDR3 DNA sequence: TGCGCCAGCAGTTCGCAGGAGGGGACAGCCGATGGCTACACCTTC.

The V gene is TRBV11-3, the J gene TRBJ2-2, with a possible D match to TRBD1 (5 bases). V was cut by 5 bases and J by 7 bases, with 14 bases left in between. There are 14 residues in the CDR3. Germline V gives CDR1 SGHNT, CDR2 YENEEA. DNA for the CDR3: TGTGCCAGCAGCCGAAGGGGTGGGCGCGGGGAGCTGTTTTTT. Residues: CASSRRGGRGELFF.

This chain joins TRBV6-1 and TRBJ1-5; 8 positions agree with TRBD1. The V and J ends lost 4 bases and 5 bases, in that order; junction bases with no gene match: 10. This CDR3 comprises 16 residues. Germline CDR1 MNHNS, CDR2 SASEGT. The CDR3 loop is CASSVVVGTGHQPQHF. CDR3 bases: TGTGCCAGCAGTGTCGTGGTGGGGACAGGACATCAGCCCCAGCATTTT.

J is TRBJ2-3 and V is TRBV27; 9 nucleotides match TRBD1. Trimming took 0 bases from V and 1 from J; bases not matched to a gene: 14. CDR3 length: 20 amino acids. CDR1 is MNHEY, CDR2 SMNVEV, per germline (reference sequence). The CDR3 here is CASSLSTPRDRVRGTDTQYF. CDR3 nucleotides: TGTGCCAGCAGTTTATCAACCCCCCGGGACAGGGTTCGGGGCACAGATACGCAGTATTTT.

The rearrangement uses TRBV6-6 and TRBJ1-5; 7 positions agree with TRBD1. In germline, CDR1 is MNHNY, CDR2 SVGAGI (reference sequence). The V gene end was trimmed by 6 bases and the J gene end by 7 bases; junction bases not matched to a gene: 6. The CDR3 loop spans 13 amino acids. The CDR3 sequence is CASSLAGGQPQHF. The CDR3 DNA sequence: TGTGCCAGCAGCCTGGCAGGGGGGCAGCCCCAGCATTTT.

This rearrangement joins TRBV7-3 to TRBJ2-1, with 9 bases lining up with TRBD2. V lost 1 base to trimming and J lost 7 bases; unmatched junction nucleotides: 5. Looked up from germline, CDR1 is SGHTA and CDR2 is FQGTGA. The CDR3 is 15 residues long. The CDR3 sequence is CASSLRREGGNEQFF. The CDR3 DNA is TGTGCCAGCAGCTTAAGGCGGGAGGGCGGGAATGAGCAGTTCTTC.

The CDR3: CASSPAREYGAEQYF. In nucleotides, the CDR3 is TGCGCCAGCAGCCCCGCCCGGGAGTACGGAGCGGAGCAGTACTTC. The V call is TRBV5-1, the J call TRBJ2-7; maybe TRBD2 (6 bases). This CDR3 spans 15 amino acids. The germline V and J ends were trimmed by 4 bases and 7 bases, with 21 bases remaining between them. The V gene's germline CDR1 is SGHRS and CDR2 YFSETQ.

In nucleotides, the CDR3 is TGTGCCAGCAGCTTGGGGGGAGTGACCCCGACTGAAGCTTTCTTT. Amino acid sequence: CASSLGGVTPTEAFF. The J gene is TRBJ1-1, the V gene TRBV5-4; D remains ambiguous. CDR1 and CDR2 from the germline V gene are SGHNT and YYREEE (reference sequence). V lost 0 bases, J lost 5 bases, and 14 bases lay in between. This CDR3 has 15 residues.

This chain connects TRBV2 to TRBJ2-1, with 11 positions matching TRBD1. Unmatched junction bases numbered 11, after V lost 7 bases and J lost 6 bases. CDR1 and CDR2 from the germline V gene are SNHLY and FYNNEI. The CDR3 is 16 amino acids. The DNA of the CDR3 is TGTGCCAGCACAAGAGGACAGGGGGCGGCCCTCAATGAGCAGTTCTTC. Its translation: CASTRGQGAALNEQFF.

The rearrangement uses TRBV6-5 and TRBJ1-5; weak D call: TRBD1 (6 bases). Germline CDR1 MNHEY, CDR2 SVGAGI. CDR3 length: 14 residues. V lost 9 bases to trimming and J lost 6 bases, with 18 bases between them. The CDR3 DNA sequence: TGTGCCAGGGCGGGTCGCAAAGGGGGTCAGCCCCAGCATTTT. It translates to CARAGRKGGQPQHF.

The V gene is TRBV28, the J gene TRBJ1-5, with 10 bases matching TRBD1. V gave up 2 bases and J gave up 5 bases; unmatched junction bases: 3. The CDR3 consists of 15 residues. From germline, CDR1 is MDHEN and CDR2 SYDVKM. CDR3 amino acids: CASSLRTGGYQPQHF. The CDR3 coding sequence is TGTGCCAGCAGTTTACGGACAGGGGGTTATCAGCCCCAGCATTTT.

V gene TRBV9 combines with J gene TRBJ2-1, with a possible D match to TRBD2 (5 bases). Germline CDR1 reads SGDLS; CDR2 reads YYNGEE. V lost 0 bases and J 9 bases, leaving 7 bases between the germline ends. The CDR3 has 12 amino acids. CDR3 region: CASSVGLSEQFF. As DNA, the CDR3 is TGTGCCAGCAGCGTAGGACTATCTGAGCAGTTCTTC.

The rearrangement uses TRBV4-1 and TRBJ1-6, with D uncertain. Germline V gene data show CDR1 as MGHRA and CDR2 as YSYEKL. The CDR3 runs 15 residues. V lost 7 bases and J lost 2, with 12 bases in between. CDR3 protein: CASTPGWAYNSPLHF. The CDR3 DNA reads as TGCGCCAGCACTCCGGGGTGGGCCTATAATTCACCCCTCCACTTT.

In the case of this clone: This specimen includes other DNA sequences encoding the same CDR3. The V and J genes are TRBV27 and TRBJ2-3; 7 bases align to TRBD2. The germline gives CDR1 MNHEY, CDR2 SMNVEV (reference sequence). The V and J ends lost 2 bases and 0 bases, in that order; junction bases with no gene match: 2. The CDR3 sequence is 15 residues long. DNA of the CDR3: TGTGCCAGCAGTTTACTAGCGGTTAGCACAGATACGCAGTATTTT. This encodes CASSLLAVSTDTQYF.

This clone was seen a handful of times. This sequence joins TRBV27 and TRBJ2-5, with 9 positions matching TRBD2. Germline V gene data show CDR1 as MNHEY and CDR2 as SMNVEV (reference sequence). The CDR3 is 16 amino acids. The ends lost 2 bases at V and 0 bases at J; junction bases unmatched: 4. DNA of the CDR3: TGTGCCAGCAGTTTACGCGGGAGGGGATACCAAGAGACCCAGTACTTC. Protein sequence: CASSLRGRGYQETQYF.

In its sample, this clone was seen a few times. This chain joins TRBV10-2 and TRBJ1-3, with a weak D call TRBD1 (5 bases). CDR3 length: 16 amino acids. Germline V gene data show CDR1 as WSHSY and CDR2 as SAAADI. V was cut by 4 bases and J by 0 bases, with 13 bases left in between. For the CDR3, the DNA is TGCGCCAGCAGTGCGGCAGGGTGGGGCTCTGGAAACACCATATATTTT. It yields the protein CASSAAGWGSGNTIYF.

The chain recombines TRBV19 with TRBJ1-5; D ambiguous. The CDR3 totals 14 residues. Germline values: CDR1 LNHDA, CDR2 SQIVND (reference sequence). The V gene lost 2 bases and the J gene lost 7 bases, with 12 bases spanning the gap. For the CDR3, the DNA is TGTGCCAGTAGTATAACTAATGGTGGCCAGCCCCAGCATTTT. It translates to CASSITNGGQPQHF.

The chain carries TRBV28 and TRBJ1-1; 8 bases agree with TRBD1. The germline V gene encodes CDR1 MDHEN and CDR2 SYDVKM. V was pared by 7 bases and J by 1 base, with 8 bases of the junction left unmatched. The length of the CDR3 is 15 residues. The CDR3 loop reads CASNIPGTGNTEAFF. CDR3 bases: TGTGCCAGCAACATCCCGGGGACAGGGAACACTGAAGCTTTCTTT.

This clone has more than one count but fewer than ten. Other DNA variants within this sample encode the same CDR3. The chain uses TRBV28 and TRBJ2-1; 7 bases map to TRBD2. Losses at the gene ends were 3 bases for V and 1 base for J; bases not matched to a gene: 3. Germline lookup yields CDR1 MDHEN and CDR2 SYDVKM. CDR3 size: 15 residues. This CDR3 is CASSLAGGSYNEQFF. CDR3 in DNA: TGTGCCAGCAGTTTGGCCGGGGGGTCCTACAATGAGCAGTTCTTC.

This clone occurred a few times. The chain has TRBV27 and TRBJ1-2, with 9 bases that match TRBD1. V was clipped by 6 bases and J by 7 bases; unmatched bases: 9. The CDR3 contains 14 residues. The germline CDR1 and CDR2 sequences are MNHEY and SMNVEV (reference sequence). CDR3 DNA sequence: TGTGCCAGCAGCCTCATACAGGGGGCGAGTGGCTACACCTTC. Residues: CASSLIQGASGYTF.

The chain carries TRBV6-6 and TRBJ1-4, with 8 bases lining up with TRBD1. The CDR3 is 14 amino acids. The germline gives CDR1 MNHNY, CDR2 SVGAGI (reference sequence). V shed 6 bases and J 3 bases; nucleotides not matched to a gene: 3. CDR3 region: CASSRTGSNEKLFF. DNA for the CDR3: TGTGCCAGCAGCCGGACAGGGTCTAATGAAAAACTGTTTTTT.

The chain links TRBV2 to TRBJ2-2; 9 bases align to TRBD1. The CDR3 is 14 amino acids. The J segment lost 3 bases and the V segment lost 6 bases, leaving 2 bases of the junction unmatched. Germline V gene lookup returns CDR1 SNHLY and CDR2 FYNNEI. The CDR3 nucleotides read TGTGCCAGCAGATGGGACAGGGACACCGGGGAGCTGTTTTTT. Protein: CASRWDRDTGELFF.

V and J are TRBV5-4 and TRBJ1-1; 8 bases map to TRBD1. V dropped 4 bases and J dropped 0; count of bases not matched to a gene: 2. Looked up from germline, CDR1 is SGHNT and CDR2 is YYREEE (reference sequence). The CDR3 contains 14 residues. The CDR3 spells CASSLTGVNTEAFF. The CDR3 DNA sequence: TGTGCCAGCAGCCTGACAGGGGTGAACACTGAAGCTTTCTTT.

This chain connects TRBV5-1 to TRBJ2-5, with D possibly matching TRBD2 (6 bases). V shed 4 bases and J shed 2 bases, with 9 bases lying between them. Germline-derived CDR1 and CDR2 are SGHRS and YFSETQ. The CDR3 sequence is 13 residues long. In DNA, the CDR3 is TGCGCCAGCAGCACGGGACTGCAAGAGACCCAGTACTTC. This gives the protein CASSTGLQETQYF.

This clone was seen once. This chain joins TRBV30 and TRBJ2-1; 8 positions agree with TRBD2. The CDR3 is made up of 13 amino acids. Losses at the gene ends were 3 bases for V and 8 bases for J; bases not matched to a gene: 6. CDR1 is GTSNPN, CDR2 SVGIG, per germline (reference sequence). This CDR3 reads CAWRSRGGYEQFF. DNA for the CDR3: TGTGCCTGGAGGTCTCGGGGGGGCTATGAGCAGTTCTTC.

The rearrangement links TRBV27 to TRBJ2-7; the match to TRBD2 covers 7 bases. CDR3 length: 15 residues. Germline lookup yields CDR1 MNHEY and CDR2 SMNVEV (reference sequence). Trimming at V came to 6 bases and at J to 3 bases, leaving 11 bases not matched to a gene. The CDR3 DNA sequence: TGTGCCAGCAGCCCCCGCGGCGGGGGAATCTACGAGCAGTACTTC. Translated: CASSPRGGGIYEQYF.

The chain recombines TRBV12-5 with TRBJ2-1, with D perhaps matching TRBD2 (5 bases). Germline CDR1 reads LGHNT; CDR2 reads FRNRAP. V was shortened by 1 base and J by 0 bases, with 16 bases between the two germline ends. This CDR3 has 18 amino acids. The CDR3 DNA sequence: TGTGCTAGTGGTTTGGCAACCGCGGGCGGGTTCTCCTACAATGAGCAGTTCTTC. It specifies CASGLATAGGFSYNEQFF. Using reference TRBV12-5 and TRBJ2-1 for the parts outside the CDR3, the full variable domain is DARVTQTPRHKVTEMGQEVTMRCQPILGHNTVFWYRQTMMQGLELLAYFRNRAPLDDSGMPKDRFSAEMPDATLATLKIQPSEPRDSAVYFCASGLATAGGFSYNEQFFGPGTRLTVL.